This TCR beta chain stems from a study of shared clonotypes between healthy human individuals. Overall study results and limits: Incomplete sequencing of sorted subsets was indicated by rarefaction despite large depth.

A word on this clone: Its antigen is currently unknown.

CDR3 length: 15 residues. Germline values: CDR1 MNHEY, CDR2 SMNVEV (reference sequence). The naive CD8 population came from CD45RO-negative cells selected for CCR7, without terminally differentiated effector memory CD45RA+ cells. All participating donors were Caucasian adults from Nashville, Tennessee. The table came from immunoSEQ multiplex PCR; TCRdb's copy has only in-frame clones and leaves some out. The sample holds under 700,000 clones, roughly 96% seen once. The specimen was naive CD8+ T cells sorted from blood. V is TRBV27 and J is TRBJ2-5, with D possibly being TRBD1 (6 bases). TRBJ2-7 matches the DNA end more closely, so the J call is doubtful. This TCR came from a woman aged 25 to 39 in good health. In DNA, the CDR3 is TGTGCCAGCAGACCCTCTATACAGGGAAGTAACGAGCAGTACTTC. Amino acid sequence: CASRPSIQGSNEQYF.